The 20 T cell receptor beta chains listed next were all sequenced from one sample in a study of early stage breast cancer tumors. Sequencing used immunoSEQ multiplex PCR; TCRdb keeps in-frame clones, though not all of them. The sample has 35,000 to 45,000 clones, around 68% seen once; the top ten hold 6.8%. The sample was blood. The receptors here all came from a person aged 55 to 75 with breast cancer.

The rearrangement uses TRBV15 and TRBJ2-1; 8 bases map to TRBD1. The CDR3 spans 16 residues. From germline, CDR1 is LNHNV and CDR2 YYDKDF (reference sequence). V trimming: 5 bases; J trimming: 2 bases; junction bases outside the gene matches: 8. The CDR3 DNA follows: TGTGCCACCAGCCGTCAGGGGGCTCCTCCCTACAATGAGCAGTTCTTC. Amino acid sequence: CATSRQGAPPYNEQFF.

This clone was observed once. The chain uses TRBV27 and TRBJ1-2; 8 bases are shared with TRBD1. The V segment lost 6 bases and the J segment 8 bases; nucleotides outside the gene matches: 8. Germline V gene lookup returns CDR1 MNHEY and CDR2 SMNVEV (reference sequence). The CDR3 runs 13 residues. CDR3 sequence (DNA): TGTGCCAGCAGACGCCCTGCAGGGGGCGGCTACACCTTC. Translating gives CASRRPAGGGYTF.

This chain connects TRBV10-3 to TRBJ1-2; a possible D gene is TRBD1 (5 bases). Per germline, CDR1 ENHRY and CDR2 SYGVKD. This CDR3 is built from 11 residues. V was shortened by 10 bases and J by 4 bases, with 10 bases between the two germline ends. CDR3 amino acids: CANPRAYGYTF. The CDR3 bases are TGTGCCAACCCCAGGGCCTATGGCTACACCTTC.

The CDR3 protein is CASSYLQGAGGYTF. CDR3 nucleotides: TGTGCCAGCAGTTACCTACAGGGGGCAGGAGGTTACACCTTC. The J gene is TRBJ1-2, the V gene TRBV6-5, with 9 bases that match TRBD1. Germline loops: CDR1 MNHEY, CDR2 SVGAGI. The J segment lost 11 bases and the V segment lost 2 bases, leaving 9 bases of the junction unmatched. This CDR3 comprises 14 residues.

The genes are TRBV7-9 and TRBJ2-1; a weak D match, TRBD2 (6 bases). Trimming left V 0 bases short and J 5 bases short, with 11 bases between. Germline-derived CDR1 and CDR2 are SEHNR and FQNEAQ (reference sequence). The CDR3 sequence is 15 residues long. The CDR3 region is CASSLARLGDNEQFF. The CDR3 DNA is TGTGCCAGCAGCTTAGCTCGACTAGGGGACAATGAGCAGTTCTTC.

The J gene is TRBJ2-1, the V gene TRBV10-3, with TRBD1 as a possible D gene (5 bases). The germline gives CDR1 ENHRY, CDR2 SYGVKD. The CDR3 runs to 12 residues. V lost 3 bases, J lost 13 bases, and 13 bases lay in between. The CDR3 protein is CAISERGWIQFF. The DNA for the CDR3 is TGTGCCATCAGTGAAAGGGGCTGGATCCAGTTCTTC.

The chain couples TRBV10-2 to TRBJ1-1; perhaps TRBD1 as D (6 bases). The CDR3 totals 15 residues. Per germline, CDR1 WSHSY and CDR2 SAAADI. Trimming took 4 bases from V and 6 from J, leaving 18 bases between them. CDR3 DNA: TGCGCCAGCAGTGTACAATCGGGGGGCGCCGCTGAAGCTTTCTTT. Residues: CASSVQSGGAAEAFF.

The V and J genes are TRBV19 and TRBJ1-5, with TRBD1 matching 9 bases. The CDR3 consists of 15 residues. CDR1 and CDR2 (germline): LNHDA, SQIVND (reference sequence). V lost 4 bases to trimming and J lost 3 bases; unmatched junction nucleotides: 4. The DNA for the CDR3 is TGTGCCAGTAGTACCGGGACAGGGTACAATCAGCCCCAGCATTTT. This sequence encodes CASSTGTGYNQPQHF.

The genes are TRBV5-1 and TRBJ1-1, with a tentative D call TRBD1 (5 bases). With 2 bases removed from V and 8 bases from J, the gap between germline ends came to 16 bases. The CDR3 sequence is 14 residues long. Germline CDR1 and CDR2: SGHRS and YFSETQ. DNA of the CDR3: TGCGCCAGCAGCTTCCTGGACACTCGAACCGAAGCTTTCTTT. Protein sequence: CASSFLDTRTEAFF.

CDR3 region: CASSFGDRNLSNQPQHF. The CDR3 nucleotides are TGTGCCAGCAGTTTCGGGGACAGAAACCTTAGCAATCAGCCCCAGCATTTT. This chain links TRBV27 with TRBJ1-5, with 7 bases fitting TRBD1. The V and J ends lost 3 bases and 0 bases, in that order; junction bases with no gene match: 8. This CDR3 is 17 amino acids long. CDR1 is MNHEY and CDR2 is SMNVEV in the germline V gene (reference sequence).

This clone was seen a single time. V and J are TRBV7-6 and TRBJ2-1, with TRBD2 identical over 16 bases. Trimming at V came to 1 base and at J to 7 bases, leaving 1 base not matched to a gene. The length of the CDR3 is 16 residues. The germline V gene encodes CDR1 SGHVS and CDR2 FNYEAQ. The CDR3 DNA reads as TGTGCCAGCAGCTTAGGGGGACTAGCGGGAGGGAATGAGCAGTTCTTC. This codes for CASSLGGLAGGNEQFF.

V is TRBV19 and J is TRBJ1-6; D unclear. The CDR3 extends over 14 amino acids. The V and J ends lost 7 bases and 10 bases respectively, with 17 bases between them. Germline V lookup: CDR1 LNHDA, CDR2 SQIVND (reference sequence). As DNA, the CDR3 is TGTGCCAGTACGCCCCCCGGAAAGGAGTCACCCCTCCACTTT. Translated, it gives CASTPPGKESPLHF.

This clone was seen once. The chain recombines TRBV6-6 with TRBJ2-5; D is possibly TRBD1 (6 bases). Germline-derived CDR1 and CDR2 are MNHNY and SVGAGI (reference sequence). There are 14 residues in the CDR3. V was pared by 6 bases and J by 3 bases, with 14 bases between. CDR3 amino acids: CASRSRTDEETQYF. The CDR3 DNA is TGTGCCAGCAGGTCCAGGACAGACGAAGAGACCCAGTACTTC.

This chain links TRBV7-2 with TRBJ2-6, with a possible D match to TRBD1 (6 bases). Germline V gene data show CDR1 as SGHTA and CDR2 as FQGNSA. The CDR3 is 15 amino acids. V was clipped by 5 bases and J by 1 base, with 9 bases between them. This CDR3 reads CASSQDRSGANVLTF. The CDR3 DNA sequence: TGTGCCAGCAGCCAGGACAGATCTGGGGCCAACGTCCTGACTTTC.

The chain couples TRBV5-6 to TRBJ2-7, with TRBD2 matching over 12 bases. After removal of 2 bases from V and 2 bases from J, the junction contained 2 bases not matched to a gene. This CDR3 comprises 15 residues. Per the germline V gene, CDR1 is SGHDT and CDR2 is YYEEEE. CDR3 residues: CASSFTSGGTYEQYF. The CDR3 DNA is TGTGCCAGCAGCTTTACTAGCGGGGGGACCTACGAGCAGTACTTC.

The chain employs TRBV6-1 and TRBJ1-1; D may be TRBD1 (5 bases). V lost 5 bases, J lost 4 bases, and 11 bases lay in between. In germline, CDR1 is MNHNS, CDR2 SASEGT. The CDR3 loop spans 13 amino acids. The CDR3 bases are TGTGCCAGCAGTATTATCGGGGGCACTGAAGCTTTCTTT. This sequence encodes CASSIIGGTEAFF.

In this sample, this clone turned up a few times. The V gene is TRBV30, the J gene TRBJ1-6; TRBD1 agrees at 7 bases. Per the germline V gene, CDR1 is GTSNPN and CDR2 is SVGIG (reference sequence). The CDR3 runs to 13 residues. The J segment lost 7 bases and the V segment lost 4 bases, leaving 4 bases of the junction unmatched. The CDR3 region is CAWMGQTNSPLHF. For the CDR3, the DNA is TGTGCCTGGATGGGACAGACCAATTCACCCCTCCACTTT.

In this sample, this clone turned up once. The rearrangement uses TRBV6-1 and TRBJ1-2, with D hard to call. Germline V gene data show CDR1 as MNHNS and CDR2 as SASEGT. V was pared by 6 bases and J by 2 bases, with 10 bases between. This CDR3 comprises 13 residues. CDR3 sequence reads: CASSPGGNYGYTF. The CDR3, as DNA: TGTGCCAGCAGCCCGGGAGGAAACTATGGCTACACCTTC.

The V call is TRBV27, the J call TRBJ1-5, with 7 nucleotides matching TRBD1. There are 16 residues in the CDR3. V lost 6 bases and J lost 4; bases outside the gene matches: 12. Germline assignment: CDR1 MNHEY and CDR2 SMNVEV (reference sequence). CDR3: CASSRNTGTDNQPQHF. In DNA form, the CDR3 reads TGTGCCAGCAGCCGAAACACCGGGACAGATAATCAGCCCCAGCATTTT.

The V gene is TRBV15, the J gene TRBJ1-3, with TRBD1 matching over 8 bases. The CDR3 length is 15 residues. CDR1 is LNHNV, CDR2 YYDKDF, per germline (reference sequence). The J segment lost 0 bases and the V segment lost 2 bases, leaving 0 bases of the junction unmatched. CDR3 protein: CATSRTGGSGNTIYF. DNA of the CDR3: TGTGCCACCAGCAGAACAGGGGGCTCTGGAAACACCATATATTTT.